The table lists the clone carrying this TCR beta chain with many counts. Its target is not known. From roughly 0.4 ug of RNA, a library with molecular barcoded alpha/delta and beta/gamma adaptors was made. TCRdb independently ran MiXCR on the reads; one entry per CDR3 protein. Seen here are 85,000 or so distinct CDR3 sequences, roughly an eighth observed once, and the top ten hold 15%. The data belong to a study of read filtering for tumor transcriptome and immune sequencing. The overall study: Revised staging placed eight or nine patients in R-ISS I, 15 to 20 in II, roughly 7 in III.

Trimming at V came to 6 bases and at J to 2 bases, leaving 7 bases not matched to a gene. Germline V gene data show CDR1 as MNHNS and CDR2 as SASEGT. CDR3 length: 14 amino acids. At the time of active disease, bone marrow was collected from every patient. Points from the study as a whole: Compared with RNA-seq, IR-seq gave much higher clonotype depth and reliability. Correlation between methods rose after single-read clonotypes were removed.

The chain has TRBV6-1 and TRBJ2-7; TRBD2 matches 7 bases. The TCR was taken from a donor aged 40 or over with multiple myeloma. The sequenced material came from a population of CD138-negative cells sorted from bone marrow. The CDR3 region has the DNA TGTGCCAGCAGAGCTAGCGGAGACACCTACGAGCAGTACTTC. This encodes CASRASGDTYEQYF.